The 20 T cell receptor beta chains in this list originate from one sample, sequenced in a study of T cell responses to AZD1222 COVID-19 vaccine. Sequenced by immunoSEQ multiplex PCR; TCRdb stores in-frame clones only, minus some. The data contain 80,000 or so clones, around 90% of them seen just once; the ten biggest clones take up approximately 5.4%. Source: peripheral blood, taken on day 0 of MenACWY control vaccination. The receptor source for this set is an adult in good health.

This chain connects TRBV4-1 to TRBJ1-2, with D unresolved. The germline V gene encodes CDR1 MGHRA and CDR2 YSYEKL. The ends were cut back, 4 bases at V and 0 bases at J, with 12 bases in the middle. This CDR3 contains 15 residues. This CDR3 reads CASSPVAVANYGYTF. The CDR3 coding sequence is TGCGCCAGCAGCCCCGTAGCGGTTGCTAACTATGGCTACACCTTC.

The rearrangement links TRBV15 to TRBJ1-5; possibly TRBD1 for D (5 bases). V was cut by 0 bases and J by 1 base, with 10 bases left in between. Per germline, CDR1 LNHNV and CDR2 YYDKDF (reference sequence). This CDR3 spans 16 amino acids. The CDR3 DNA reads as TGTGCCACCAGCAGAGACGGGACGACGAGCAATCAGCCCCAGCATTTT. It yields the protein CATSRDGTTSNQPQHF.

V and J are TRBV18 and TRBJ1-5; 8 nucleotides agree with TRBD1. Germline V lookup: CDR1 KGHSH, CDR2 LQKENI. V trimming: 3 bases; J trimming: 2 bases; junction bases outside the gene matches: 3. The CDR3 is made up of 15 amino acids. The CDR3, as DNA: TGTGCCAGCTCACCGACAGGGGTGGGCAATCAGCCCCAGCATTTT. As protein: CASSPTGVGNQPQHF.

The J gene is TRBJ1-1, the V gene TRBV6-5; TRBD1 aligns across 7 bases. The V and J ends lost 6 bases and 0 bases, in that order; junction bases with no gene match: 4. The CDR3 contains 14 residues. Germline CDR1 reads MNHEY; CDR2 reads SVGAGI. Written as DNA, the CDR3 is TGTGCCAGCAGCATTGACAGGGTGAACACTGAAGCTTTCTTT. Its translation is CASSIDRVNTEAFF.

The V gene is TRBV6-5, the J gene TRBJ1-2; no firm D call. This CDR3 is 15 amino acids long. The V gene's germline CDR1 is MNHEY and CDR2 SVGAGI. V was cut by 4 bases and J by 8 bases, with 20 bases left in between. DNA for the CDR3: TGTGCCAGCAGTTTCTCCCCAGACCCCGGTCCGGGCTACACCTTC. Translation gives CASSFSPDPGPGYTF.

The chain employs TRBV3-1 (or the pseudogene TRBV3-2) and TRBJ2-7, with 11 bases lining up with TRBD2. The CDR3 totals 16 residues. The V segment lost 0 bases and the J segment 3 bases; nucleotides outside the gene matches: 4. Germline assignment: CDR1 LGHDT and CDR2 YNNKEL (reference sequence). CDR3 in amino acids: CASSQDTSGGYYEQYF. The CDR3 DNA sequence: TGTGCCAGCAGCCAAGACACTAGCGGGGGCTACTACGAGCAGTACTTC.

The chain recombines TRBV29-1 with TRBJ2-3; 9 positions agree with TRBD1. This CDR3 contains 15 residues. Germline trimming cut 4 bases from V and 4 bases from J; bases unmatched to any gene: 9. Germline CDR1 SQVTM, CDR2 ANQGSEA. CDR3 sequence reads: CSVGSTGGGSDTQYF. DNA of the CDR3: TGCAGCGTTGGATCGACAGGGGGGGGATCAGATACGCAGTATTTT.

The chain recombines TRBV5-8 with TRBJ2-1, with 7 bases fitting TRBD2. The CDR3 runs to 15 residues. Germline CDR1 is SGHTS and CDR2 is YDEGEE. V was pared by 4 bases and J by 5 bases, with 9 bases of the junction left unmatched. The CDR3 DNA reads TGTGCCAGCAGCCCAGGCGGGGGTTCCAACAATGAGCAGTTCTTC. It codes for CASSPGGGSNNEQFF.

This rearrangement joins TRBV2 to TRBJ1-5; TRBD1 agrees at 7 bases. The CDR3 runs 14 residues. With V trimmed by 8 bases and J by 5 bases, 9 bases remained unmatched. The germline gives CDR1 SNHLY, CDR2 FYNNEI. CDR3 loop: CASAGTGQYQPQHF. As DNA, the CDR3 is TGTGCCAGCGCGGGCACGGGACAGTATCAGCCCCAGCATTTT.

The count of this clone is one. V usage is TRBV5-6 and J usage is TRBJ2-5; unclear D gene. V lost 1 base, J lost 5 bases, and 3 bases lay in between. CDR3 length: 11 residues. Germline V gene data show CDR1 as SGHDT and CDR2 as YYEEEE. CDR3 protein: CASSLKETQYF. Written as DNA, the CDR3 is TGTGCCAGCAGCTTGAAGGAGACCCAGTACTTC.

The rearrangement links TRBV7-9 to TRBJ1-3; maybe TRBD1 (5 bases). Germline CDR1 reads SEHNR; CDR2 reads FQNEAQ (reference sequence). The CDR3 covers 14 residues. V shed 3 bases and J shed 3 bases, with 9 bases lying between them. The CDR3 reads CASSLQGIGNTIYF. The DNA of the CDR3 is TGTGCCAGCAGCTTGCAGGGAATTGGAAACACCATATATTTT.

The V call is TRBV6-6, the J call TRBJ1-1; 7 bases fit TRBD1. V gave up 7 bases and J gave up 10 bases; unmatched junction bases: 9. The CDR3 is 12 amino acids. The germline V gene encodes CDR1 MNHNY and CDR2 SVGAGI (reference sequence). The CDR3 region has the DNA TGTGCCAGCACCACCAACAGGGGCCGAGCTTTCTTT. Its translation is CASTTNRGRAFF.

The chain combines TRBV7-2 with TRBJ1-2; 7 bases are shared with TRBD1. The CDR3 is 13 residues long. Germline trimming cut 6 bases from V and 6 bases from J; bases unmatched to any gene: 7. The germline V gene has CDR1 SGHTA and CDR2 FQGNSA. CDR3 in amino acids: CASSHDRADGYTF. The DNA for the CDR3 is TGTGCCAGCAGTCATGACAGGGCTGATGGCTACACCTTC.

V and J are TRBV2 and TRBJ1-1; a possible D gene is TRBD1 (5 bases). CDR3 size: 15 residues. V was clipped by 6 bases and J by 5 bases, with 19 bases between them. Germline CDR1 is SNHLY and CDR2 is FYNNEI. The CDR3 DNA reads TGTGCCAGCAGCGAACCGGGACTCCCGACAACTGAAGCTTTCTTT. It specifies CASSEPGLPTTEAFF.

J is TRBJ1-2 and V is TRBV28; D possibly corresponds to TRBD1 (6 bases). Trimming cost V 3 bases and J 6 bases, with 11 bases left between them. The CDR3 loop spans 13 amino acids. Germline V CDR1 and CDR2: MDHEN, SYDVKM. CDR3 protein: CASSFRTANGYTF. As DNA, the CDR3 is TGTGCCAGCAGTTTCCGGACAGCGAATGGCTACACCTTC.

This chain links TRBV2 with TRBJ1-5, with TRBD1 matching over 8 bases. This CDR3 spans 13 amino acids. Germline CDR1 is SNHLY and CDR2 is FYNNEI. V gave up 9 bases and J gave up 6 bases; unmatched junction bases: 7. This CDR3 reads CASRQGPAQPQHF. CDR3 nucleotides: TGTGCCAGTAGACAGGGGCCAGCTCAGCCCCAGCATTTT.

This chain connects TRBV2 to TRBJ2-1; 10 bases align to TRBD1. There are 13 residues in the CDR3. Germline CDR1 is SNHLY and CDR2 is FYNNEI. Trimming took 10 bases from V and 7 from J; bases not matched to a gene: 7. CDR3 DNA sequence: TGTGCCACCAGACAGGGGGCAGGAAATGAGCAGTTCTTC. Encoded protein: CATRQGAGNEQFF.

The chain has TRBV5-4 and TRBJ2-5; no reliable D call. V was shortened by 3 bases and J by 2 bases, with 11 bases between the two germline ends. The germline V gene encodes CDR1 SGHNT and CDR2 YYREEE (reference sequence). The CDR3 consists of 14 residues. The CDR3 sequence: CASSSSGPQETQYF. CDR3 nucleotide sequence: TGTGCCAGCAGCTCAAGTGGGCCGCAAGAGACCCAGTACTTC.

The chain carries TRBV5-4 and TRBJ2-7; TRBD1 agrees at 9 bases. V was pared by 4 bases and J by 6 bases, with 17 bases of the junction left unmatched. This CDR3 contains 17 residues. Germline V gene lookup returns CDR1 SGHNT and CDR2 YYREEE (reference sequence). CDR3 sequence (DNA): TGTGCCAGCAGCCCGAGACTCGGGACAGGGAGGAGGGTCGAGCAGTACTTC. Translating gives CASSPRLGTGRRVEQYF. Using reference TRBV5-4 and TRBJ2-7 for the parts outside the CDR3, the full variable domain is ETGVTQSPTHLIKTRGQQVTLRCSSQSGHNTVSWYQQALGQGPQFIFQYYREEENGRGNFPPRFSGLQFPNYSSELNVNALELDDSALYLCASSPRLGTGRRVEQYFGPGTRLTVT.

The CDR3 DNA reads as TGTGCCAGCAGCGGCAACAGGGCCGCCACAGATACGCAGTATTTT. Translated: CASSGNRAATDTQYF. V and J are TRBV13 and TRBJ2-3; weak D call: TRBD1 (6 bases). Germline loops: CDR1 PRHDT, CDR2 FYEKMQ (reference sequence). V lost 5 bases to trimming and J lost 2 bases, with 14 bases between them. This CDR3 is built from 15 residues.